This T cell receptor beta chain was captured in a study of blood T cell repertoires in COVID-19. Across the study: The analysed material was cDNA or gDNA that came from T cells, B-cell-depleted T cells, or PBMCs.

Some clones are missing from TCRdb's copy, which holds only in-frame ones; the method was immunoSEQ multiplex PCR. The sample shows a few hundred thousand clones, about 89% of them seen only once. Germline loops: CDR1 KGHSH, CDR2 LQKENI. V was pared by 4 bases and J by 3 bases, with 24 bases between. The CDR3 length is 18 residues. What was sequenced was peripheral blood. This TCR was sampled from a man in his thirties or forties with acute or convalescent COVID-19. The chain employs TRBV18 and TRBJ1-2, with D uncertain. The DNA for the CDR3 is TGTGCCAGCTCACTCCTCCGGCCTAAGGAGGTCGTCCACTATGGCTACACCTTC. This translates into CASSLLRPKEVVHYGYTF.